These T cell receptor beta chains were read from a single sample in a study of cytomegalovirus exposure and HLA in healthy donors. Profiling relied on immunoSEQ multiplex PCR, and the TCRdb table lists in-frame clones only, not all of them. The sample yields 150,000 to 200,000 clones, roughly 80% seen once. Sequenced input: PBMCs. The origin of the receptors is a young man in good health and CMV-seronegative. CDR3s include the opening cysteine and the closing phenylalanine or tryptophan. D genes are given only for firm matches. Only part of the rows carry a size: once, few, many, or a class if the clone is expanded.

d_call	j_call	clone_size	v_call	cdr3_nt	cdr3_aa
NA	TRBJ2-3	NA	TRBV29-1	TGCAGCGTTGAAGTGAGCCCTGCCGAAGATACGCAGTATTTT	CSVEVSPAEDTQYF
TRBD1	TRBJ1-2	NA	TRBV4-3	TGCGCCAGCAGCCCCCGGACAGGGGGTGGCTACACCTTC	CASSPRTGGGYTF
NA	TRBJ2-1	NA	TRBV7-9	TGTGCCAGCAGCCCAAGGGGGGGAGTGGGACTAAATAGATATGAGCAGTTCTTC	CASSPRGGVGLNRYEQFF
TRBD1	TRBJ1-2	NA	TRBV28	TGTGCCATCACTAAGGGGGGGACAGGCTATGGCTACACCTTC	CAITKGGTGYGYTF
TRBD2	TRBJ2-2	NA	TRBV29-1	TGCAGCGTTCTACCTCGGACTAGCTCAAACACCGGGGAGCTGTTTTTT	CSVLPRTSSNTGELFF
NA	TRBJ1-5	NA	TRBV19	TGTGCCAGTAGTCTCGGACTGAAGCCCCAGCATTTT	CASSLGLKPQHF
TRBD2	TRBJ2-5	NA	TRBV7-2	TGTGCCAGCAGCCCGACTAGCGGGGGCCTCCAAGAGACCCAGTACTTC	CASSPTSGGLQETQYF
TRBD2	TRBJ2-7	NA	TRBV27	TGTGCCAGCAGTTTAGGGACTAGCGGAGTCTCCTACGAGCAGTACTTC	CASSLGTSGVSYEQYF
TRBD1	TRBJ1-2	NA	TRBV7-7	TGTGCTAGCAGCTTAGCTGGTGGGACAGGGGGGAGGTATGGCTACACCTTC	CASSLAGGTGGRYGYTF
TRBD1	TRBJ2-1	NA	TRBV2	TGTGCCAGCAGTACCCAGGGGGCCTATTACAATGAGCAGTTCTTC	CASSTQGAYYNEQFF
TRBD1	TRBJ1-3	NA	TRBV7-8	TGTGCCAGCAGCTTAGCCCTATTAACAGGGGCCTCTGGAAACACCATATATTTT	CASSLALLTGASGNTIYF
NA	TRBJ1-5	NA	TRBV28	TGTGCCAGCAGTCTCTCAGGGGTAGGCAATCAGCCCCAGCATTTT	CASSLSGVGNQPQHF
TRBD2	TRBJ2-5	NA	TRBV28	TGTGCCAGCAGACTAGCGGGGGTAGCAGAGACCCAGTACTTC	CASRLAGVAETQYF
TRBD1	TRBJ2-5	NA	TRBV7-9	TGTGCCAGCAGCTTAGCGTCCAGGGGGCAAGAGACCCAGTACTTC	CASSLASRGQETQYF
NA	TRBJ2-7	once	TRBV5-4	TGTGCCAGCAGCTTTGGGCAGGGGACCTACGAGCAGTACTTC	CASSFGQGTYEQYF
TRBD2	TRBJ2-1	once	TRBV9	TGTGCCAGCAGCGTAGGTCTAGCGGGCTACAATGAGCAGTTCTTC	CASSVGLAGYNEQFF
NA	TRBJ2-2	NA	TRBV2	TGTGCCAGCAGTGAACCGGGACTGAACACCGGGGAGCTGTTTTTT	CASSEPGLNTGELFF
TRBD1	TRBJ2-1	NA	TRBV4-3	TGCGCCAGCAGCCCCGACAGGGGGGGGAACAATGAGCAGTTCTTC	CASSPDRGGNNEQFF
TRBD2	TRBJ2-5	NA	TRBV19	TGTGCCAGTAGTGCCCTAACACTAGCGGGGGGGCGAGAGACCCAGTACTTC	CASSALTLAGGRETQYF
TRBD1	TRBJ2-2	NA	TRBV6-5	TGTGCCAGCAGTTACGAGGGGACAGCGAACACCGGGGAGCTGTTTTTT	CASSYEGTANTGELFF
NA	TRBJ1-1	few	TRBV2	TGTGCCACCTCTAAGACAGAGAACACTGAAGCTTTCTTT	CATSKTENTEAFF
NA	TRBJ1-2	NA	TRBV28	TGTGCCAGCAGTTTCACCAGGGATAATGGCTACACCTTC	CASSFTRDNGYTF
TRBD1	TRBJ2-7	NA	TRBV29-1	TGCAGCGGACAGGGCAGCTCCTACGAGCAGTACTTC	CSGQGSSYEQYF
TRBD2	TRBJ2-1	NA	TRBV10-3	TGTGCCGCCACTACTAGCGGGGGGTACGGGCAGTTCTTC	CAATTSGGYGQFF
NA	TRBJ1-1	NA	TRBV4-3	TGCGCCAGCAGCCAAGTTCTAGGAGGTACTGAAGCTTTCTTT	CASSQVLGGTEAFF
NA	TRBJ1-2	NA	TRBV27	TGTGCCAGCAGTACCAATATACAGGGCTATGGCTACACCTTC	CASSTNIQGYGYTF
TRBD1	TRBJ1-2	NA	TRBV5-1	TGCGCCAGCAGCTTGAGACAGGGGGCAGACTATGGCTACACCTTC	CASSLRQGADYGYTF
NA	TRBJ2-2	NA	TRBV29-1	TGCAGCACCGAGGGTGAGGGGAACACCGGGGAGCTGTTTTTT	CSTEGEGNTGELFF
TRBD1	TRBJ1-2	NA	TRBV29-1	TGCAGCGTTGAAGCCCAGGACAGGCTTTATGGCTACACCTTC	CSVEAQDRLYGYTF
NA	TRBJ2-1	NA	TRBV4-1	TGCGCCAGCAGCGAGCGACCTGCGGACTACAATGAGCAGTTCTTC	CASSERPADYNEQFF
NA	TRBJ2-3	NA	TRBV7-8	TGTGCCAGCAGCCTCCGCCCCTTGCGGTCTACTAGCACAGATACGCAGTATTTT	CASSLRPLRSTSTDTQYF
TRBD2	TRBJ2-1	once	TRBV6-5	TGTGCCAGCAGGGTAGCGGGGGGTTCCTACAATGAGCAGTTCTTC	CASRVAGGSYNEQFF
NA	TRBJ1-2	NA	TRBV28	TGTGCCAGCAGTCTACGGTATGGCTACACCTTC	CASSLRYGYTF
TRBD2	TRBJ2-3	NA	TRBV7-3	TGTGCCAGTCGGCGGGCGGGAGGCACAGATACGCAGTATTTT	CASRRAGGTDTQYF
TRBD1	TRBJ1-1	NA	TRBV28	TGTGCCAGCAGTTCATCGGGACAGGGGAACACTGAAGCTTTCTTT	CASSSSGQGNTEAFF
TRBD2	TRBJ2-2	NA	TRBV28	TGTGCCAGCAGTAGAGCGGGGGGGCCTGAATATACCGGGGAGCTGTTTTTT	CASSRAGGPEYTGELFF
TRBD1	TRBJ2-7	NA	TRBV28	TGTGCCAGCAGTTTAACAGGGGTGTGGTGGGAGCAGTACTTC	CASSLTGVWWEQYF
TRBD2	TRBJ2-1	once	TRBV19	TGTGCCAGTAGTCCCCGGGGAGCGGGGGGGAGGAATGAGCAGTTCTTC	CASSPRGAGGRNEQFF
NA	TRBJ1-3	NA	TRBV6-6	TGTGCCAGCAGTTACTCGCAGGGGAGAGGAAACACCATATATTTT	CASSYSQGRGNTIYF
NA	TRBJ1-5	NA	TRBV19	TGTGCCAGTAGTCGTGATATTGGGGGGGGGCATCAGCCCCAGCATTTT	CASSRDIGGGHQPQHF
NA	TRBJ2-2	NA	TRBV4-1	TGCGCCAGCAGCCAAGGGGCAGGGATCACCGGGGAGCTGTTTTTT	CASSQGAGITGELFF
NA	TRBJ1-4	NA	TRBV29-1	TGCAGCGGGGCACAGGGAACCGAAAAACTGTTTTTT	CSGAQGTEKLFF
NA	TRBJ2-7	NA	TRBV19	TGTGCCAGTAGTATAGATCATAACTCCTACGAGCAATACTTC	CASSIDHNSYEQYF
NA	TRBJ1-4	NA	TRBV5-4	TGTGCCAGCAGCCCAGCATGGCCAGAAAACCGGGAGAGCGAAAAACTGTTTTTT	CASSPAWPENRESEKLFF
NA	TRBJ2-1	NA	TRBV5-4	TGTGCCAGCAGCCCCGCGAACAATGAGCAGTTCTTC	CASSPANNEQFF
TRBD2	TRBJ2-1	NA	TRBV10-3	TGTGCCATCAGTTCGCTTAGCGGGAGGACCCACAATGAGCAGTTCTTC	CAISSLSGRTHNEQFF
TRBD1	TRBJ2-3	NA	TRBV2	TGTGCCAGCCCCGGAGGACAGGGCACAGATACGCAGTATTTT	CASPGGQGTDTQYF
NA	TRBJ1-3	NA	TRBV19	TGTGCCAGTAGTCCCACCCCGGGCTCTGGAAACACCATATATTTT	CASSPTPGSGNTIYF
TRBD2	TRBJ2-1	NA	TRBV27	TGTGCCAGCAGTCCGGGACTAGCGGGAGTGGGTGAGCAGTTCTTC	CASSPGLAGVGEQFF
NA	TRBJ1-3	NA	TRBV12-5	TGTGCTAGTGGTTCCAGCTCTGGAAACACCATATATTTT	CASGSSSGNTIYF
TRBD1	TRBJ2-1	NA	TRBV29-1	TGCAGCGTTGAAGGCGAGGACAGGGTGCAGTACAATGAGCAGTTCTTC	CSVEGEDRVQYNEQFF
NA	TRBJ2-1	few	TRBV29-1	TGCAGCGTTGATCCTTCTGGACAGCTATACAATGAGCAGTTCTTC	CSVDPSGQLYNEQFF
NA	TRBJ2-1	NA	TRBV6-5	TGTGCCATTAGGGGGGGCGGTGAGCAGTTCTTC	CAIRGGGEQFF
NA	TRBJ2-5	NA	TRBV15	TGTGCCACCAGGGCAGGAGGGGCTCAAGAGACCCAGTACTTC	CATRAGGAQETQYF
NA	TRBJ1-1	NA	TRBV25-1	TGTGCCAGCAGTGAAATACTGGACATGAACACTGAAGCTTTCTTT	CASSEILDMNTEAFF
TRBD2	TRBJ2-7	once	TRBV4-3	TGCGCCAGCAGCCAAGATCGGGGGGTACCCTTGGAGCAGTACTTC	CASSQDRGVPLEQYF
NA	TRBJ1-1	few	TRBV6-5	TGTGCCAGCAATGGACAGATGAACACTGAAGCTTTCTTT	CASNGQMNTEAFF
TRBD2	TRBJ2-5	NA	TRBV9	TGTGCCAGCAGCCCAGGACTAGCGGGGGGGCTCCAAGAGACCCAGTACTTC	CASSPGLAGGLQETQYF